These T cell receptor beta chains were read from a single sample in a study of blood T cells in healthy people across ages. TCRdb redid the calling of the 5' RACE reads with MiXCR, one entry per CDR3 protein. The sample contains about 970,000 distinct CDR3 sequences, about 53% of which appear only once. Sequencing was performed on blood. The receptors here all came from a woman aged 60-75 years in good health. Both conserved end residues are part of each CDR3. The D gene is left open where the match is weak. Rows may omit the clone size; those that give it use once, few, many or a size class.

>TRBV7-2|TRBJ1-2|-|-
TGTGCCAGCAGCGATGGTGGTTTCGGGGGCTACACCTTC
CASSDGGFGGYTF
>TRBV7-9|TRBJ2-5|few|TRBD2
TGTGCCATCCGAACGGGGGTAGCGGGAGTTATAACGGAGACCCAGTACTTC
CAIRTGVAGVITETQYF
>TRBV20-1|TRBJ2-7|-|-
TGCAGTGCTAGAGATCGGGCGGGGATCTCCTACGAGCAGTACTTC
CSARDRAGISYEQYF
>TRBV7-2|TRBJ2-5|few|-
TGTGCCAGCTCAGAAGGACGGAGCCAAGAGACCCAGTACTTC
CASSEGRSQETQYF
>TRBV9|TRBJ2-7|few|-
TGTGCCAGCAGCGCCGGACTAATCTACGAGCAGTACTTC
CASSAGLIYEQYF
>TRBV28|TRBJ1-1|-|-
TGTGCCAGCAGTTTACTACAGGGAAAAGCTTTCTTT
CASSLLQGKAFF
>TRBV12-3/TRBV12-4|TRBJ2-5|-|TRBD2
TGTGCCAGCAGTAATAGCGGGAGCGAACGGACCCAGTACTTC
CASSNSGSERTQYF
>TRBV20-1|TRBJ2-5|-|TRBD2
TGCAGTACCCAAAGGGACTACCAGAGGACCCAGTACTTC
CSTQRDYQRTQYF
>TRBV5-1|TRBJ2-5|few|-
TGCGCCAGCAGCTACTACTATATAGAAGAGACCCAGTACTTC
CASSYYYIEETQYF
>TRBV5-1|TRBJ1-5|few|-
TGCGCCAGCAGCCAAAACCGGGACCTAAGCAATCAGCCCCAGCATTTT
CASSQNRDLSNQPQHF
>TRBV9|TRBJ1-1|-|-
TGTGCCTCCAAAGGGGCGAACACTGAAGCTTTCTTT
CASKGANTEAFF
>TRBV5-1|TRBJ2-5|-|-
TGCGCCAGCAGCTTGCGGCAGGTTGGACAAGAGACCCAGTACTTC
CASSLRQVGQETQYF
>TRBV28|TRBJ2-5|-|TRBD2
TGTGCCTCGATAGGACTAGCTAGGGAGCAGTACTTC
CASIGLAREQYF
>TRBV6-2/TRBV6-3|TRBJ2-7|-|-
TGTGTCAGCAGCTGGTCGGGCGGAGCCCCCTCCTACGAGCAGTACTTC
CVSSWSGGAPSYEQYF
>TRBV20-1|TRBJ2-3|few|TRBD2
TGCAGTGCATTCGCGCGGGGGAGCACAGATACGCAGTATTTT
CSAFARGSTDTQYF
>TRBV4-3|TRBJ1-1|few|-
TGCGCCAGCAGCCAAGAGGGACCCACAAACACTGAAGCTTTCTTT
CASSQEGPTNTEAFF
>TRBV11-3|TRBJ2-1|-|TRBD2
TGTGCCAGCAGCTCCCTGAGCGGGGCGAACACCGGGGAGCTGTTCTTC
CASSSLSGANTGELFF
>TRBV6-1|TRBJ2-5|-|-
TGTGCCAGCAACAACAGGCGAGTCCAAGAGACCCAGTACTTC
CASNNRRVQETQYF
>TRBV15|TRBJ2-1|-|TRBD2
TGTGCCACCAGCAGAAGGGGGGGGACTAGCGGGAGGTATGAGCAGTTCTTC
CATSRRGGTSGRYEQFF
>TRBV11-2|TRBJ2-3|few|-
TGTGCCAGCAGCCGGGGAGGGGGTACCCACACAGATACGCAGTATTTT
CASSRGGGTHTDTQYF
>TRBV7-9|TRBJ2-5|-|-
TGTGCCAGCAGCTTACCCCGGGACTGGGAGAATGGCCAGTACTTC
CASSLPRDWENGQYF
>TRBV24-1|TRBJ2-1|-|TRBD1
TGTGCCACCAGTGATCCCGGCGGGACAGGGAGGCTTTACAATGAGCAGTTCTTC
CATSDPGGTGRLYNEQFF
>TRBV11-2|TRBJ2-3|-|-
TGTGCCAGCAGCCGCCGAGGAGCGGGTGGACCTAATACGCAGTATTTT
CASSRRGAGGPNTQYF
>TRBV6-1|TRBJ1-5|-|-
TGTGCCAGCAGTCCTCGGACGGCTAGCAATCAGCCCCAGCATTTT
CASSPRTASNQPQHF
>TRBV18|TRBJ2-1|-|-
TGTGCCAGCTCACCCTACTTGGTTGAGCAGTTCTTC
CASSPYLVEQFF
>TRBV20-1|TRBJ2-3|-|TRBD2
TGCAGTGTCACTGCCCTAGCGGGGCCCAGGAATACGCAGTATTTT
CSVTALAGPRNTQYF
>TRBV6-2/TRBV6-3|TRBJ2-5|few|-
TGTGCCAGCAGTTACTCGCCCCTTCCCGGAGGAAACCAAGAGACCCAGTACTTC
CASSYSPLPGGNQETQYF
>TRBV2|TRBJ2-3|-|-
TGTGCCAGCAGCCCGCTGGACCCCCGGACAGATACGCAGTATTTT
CASSPLDPRTDTQYF
>TRBV9|TRBJ2-1|-|TRBD2
TGTGCCTCCCCATGGGGGGAGGGCCTCTTCGGTGAGCAGTTCTTC
CASPWGEGLFGEQFF
>TRBV3-1|TRBJ2-1|once|TRBD2
TGTGCCAGCAGCCTCCCCCGGCGGCAGGGAGGGTACAATGAGCAGTTCTTC
CASSLPRRQGGYNEQFF
>TRBV27|TRBJ2-7|-|-
TGTGCCACCCACGACGCCTTCTACGAGCAGTACTTC
CATHDAFYEQYF
>TRBV20-1|TRBJ2-4|-|-
TGCAGTGCTAGACCGCCGACGATCAAAGCCAAAAACATTCAGTACTTC
CSARPPTIKAKNIQYF
>TRBV12-3/TRBV12-4|TRBJ2-7|few|TRBD1
TGTGCCAGCTCTTTTCCCGCCGGGACAGGGTCCTACGAGCAGTACTTC
CASSFPAGTGSYEQYF
>TRBV27|TRBJ2-7|few|-
TGTGCCAGCCCACTGCCCGACTTCTCCTACGAGCAGTACTTC
CASPLPDFSYEQYF
>TRBV7-2|TRBJ1-6|-|-
TGTGCCAGCCGGGGTGGACGGAATTCACCCCTCCACTTT
CASRGGRNSPLHF
>TRBV9|TRBJ1-5|-|TRBD1
TGTGCCAGCAGCGTAGTGGTTTGGGACAGGAATCAGCCCCAGCATTTT
CASSVVVWDRNQPQHF
>TRBV29-1|TRBJ2-7|-|-
TGCAGCGTTGAAAAGGGCCGAGGGGCCGAGCAGTACTTC
CSVEKGRGAEQYF
>TRBV7-2|TRBJ2-7|few|-
TGTGCCAGCAGCTTAGGCCTCAGGGGACTGGGCTATGAGCAGTACTTC
CASSLGLRGLGYEQYF
>TRBV28|TRBJ2-5|-|-
TGTGCCAGCAGTGGACTCCGGAGAGTTCAAGAAGAGACCCAGTACTTC
CASSGLRRVQEETQYF
>TRBV11-2|TRBJ2-1|-|TRBD2
TGTGCCAGCAGCACCGGACTAGCGGGAGAGTTTGATGAGCAGTTCTTC
CASSTGLAGEFDEQFF